The 28 T cell receptor beta chains in this list originate from one sample, sequenced in a study of graft-versus-host responses after intestinal transplantation. Antigens for these TCRs are unknown. TCRdb keeps only in-frame clones here, not all; method: immunoSEQ multiplex PCR. The table lists roughly 64,000 clones, 90% to 95% of them singletons. The source material was unstimulated CD8+ T cells sorted from spleen or lymph node cells, sampled before transplant. These receptor sequences come from a human donor who was the organ donor for an intestinal transplant.

V gene TRBV30 combines with J gene TRBJ2-3; TRBD2 agrees at 14 bases. The CDR3 consists of 19 residues. J gave up 4 bases and V 1 base, and 13 bases lay outside the gene matches. CDR1 is GTSNPN and CDR2 is SVGIG in the germline V gene (reference sequence). The CDR3 is CAWSGRLAGGPAPPDTQYF. The CDR3 DNA is TGTGCCTGGAGTGGGCGACTAGCGGGAGGGCCTGCCCCGCCAGATACGCAGTATTTT.

This rearrangement joins TRBV14 to TRBJ1-2, with TRBD1 matching over 10 bases. This CDR3 is 16 amino acids long. The germline CDR1 and CDR2 sequences are SGHDN and FVKESK. V lost 3 bases to trimming and J lost 4 bases; unmatched junction nucleotides: 8. The CDR3 loop reads CASSHRRGQGTYGYTF. CDR3 nucleotides: TGTGCCAGCAGCCACCGCCGGGGACAGGGGACCTATGGCTACACCTTC.

This chain's CDR3 is CASSRGLRHNEKLFF. CDR3 coding DNA: TGTGCCAGCAGCAGGGGACTCCGCCATAATGAAAAACTGTTTTTT. This chain uses TRBV7-9 with TRBJ1-4; TRBD1 might be the D (5 bases). This CDR3 region has 15 residues. The germline V gene has CDR1 SEHNR and CDR2 FQNEAQ (reference sequence). The V end lost 5 bases, the J end lost 4 bases, and 14 bases lay between the germline ends. Combining the CDR3 with reference TRBV7-9 and TRBJ1-4 gives the whole variable domain DTGVSQNPRHKITKRGQNVTFRCDPISEHNRLYWYRQTLGQGPEFLTYFQNEAQLEKSRLLSDRFSAERPKGSFSTLEIQRTEQGDSAMYLCASSRGLRHNEKLFFGSGTQLSVL.

The chain has TRBV5-1 and TRBJ2-5; no clear D. Germline assignment: CDR1 SGHRS and CDR2 YFSETQ. V was cut by 1 base and J by 4 bases, with 14 bases left in between. This CDR3 spans 15 amino acids. The CDR3 is CASSLTLVAPETQYF. CDR3 sequence (DNA): TGCGCCAGCAGCTTGACGCTGGTGGCCCCAGAGACCCAGTACTTC. The full variable domain, with the rest looked up from reference TRBV5-1 and TRBJ2-5, is KAGVTQTPRYLIKTRGQQVTLSCSPISGHRSVSWYQQTPGQGLQFLFEYFSETQRNKGNFPGRFSGRQFSNSRSEMNVSTLELGDSALYLCASSLTLVAPETQYFGPGTRLLVL.

The chain joins TRBV28 to TRBJ2-5, with 7 bases aligning to TRBD2. This CDR3 has 21 amino acids. Germline V gene data show CDR1 as MDHEN and CDR2 as SYDVKM. Trimming removed 2 bases from V and 2 bases from J; junction bases left unmatched: 23. The CDR3 sequence is CASSLPLFDGVASGGQETQYF. DNA for the CDR3: TGTGCCAGCAGTTTACCATTATTTGACGGTGTGGCTAGCGGAGGGCAAGAGACCCAGTACTTC. The variable domain in full, with the rest retrieved from reference TRBV28 and TRBJ2-5, is DVKVTQSSRYLVKRTGEKVFLECVQDMDHENMFWYRQDPGLGLRLIYFSYDVKMKEKGDIPEGYSVSREKKERFSLILESASTNQTSMYLCASSLPLFDGVASGGQETQYFGPGTRLLVL.

This clone appeared once. V is TRBV2 and J is TRBJ1-1; D is unresolved. With 3 bases removed from V and 1 base from J, the gap between germline ends came to 6 bases. This CDR3 has 13 amino acids. The germline gives CDR1 SNHLY, CDR2 FYNNEI. CDR3 residues: CASSDDWNTEAFF. DNA of the CDR3: TGTGCCAGCAGTGATGACTGGAACACTGAAGCTTTCTTT.

The chain carries TRBV28 and TRBJ2-7; maybe TRBD2 (6 bases). The CDR3 extends over 15 amino acids. The V and J ends lost 6 bases and 4 bases respectively, with 19 bases between them. The germline CDR1 and CDR2 sequences are MDHEN and SYDVKM. CDR3: CASRWGRTILYEQYF. In DNA, the CDR3 is TGTGCCAGCAGGTGGGGCCGGACTATTTTGTACGAGCAGTACTTC. Full variable domain (missing parts from reference TRBV28 and TRBJ2-7): DVKVTQSSRYLVKRTGEKVFLECVQDMDHENMFWYRQDPGLGLRLIYFSYDVKMKEKGDIPEGYSVSREKKERFSLILESASTNQTSMYLCASRWGRTILYEQYFGPGTRLTVT.

In this sample, this clone turned up once. The gene calls are TRBV19 and TRBJ2-1, with TRBD2 matching over 8 bases. The CDR3 sequence is 15 residues long. CDR1 is LNHDA, CDR2 SQIVND, per germline (reference sequence). V shed 10 bases and J 0 bases; nucleotides not matched to a gene: 8. The CDR3 protein is CATRRSGSSYNEQFF. In DNA form, the CDR3 reads TGTGCCACCCGGAGAAGCGGGAGCTCCTACAATGAGCAGTTCTTC.

The V and J genes are TRBV29-1 and TRBJ1-2; no definite D call. CDR3 length: 11 amino acids. V gave up 6 bases and J gave up 5 bases, with 10 bases separating them. Germline CDR1 is SQVTM and CDR2 is ANQGSEA. The CDR3 DNA reads TGCAGCGTGCGCATAAAGTATGGCTACACCTTC. Encoded protein: CSVRIKYGYTF.

V and J are TRBV5-6 and TRBJ2-7; no firm D call. V dropped 1 base and J dropped 4 bases, with 6 bases sitting between them. This CDR3 comprises 12 residues. Germline lookup yields CDR1 SGHDT and CDR2 YYEEEE. For the CDR3, the DNA is TGTGCCAGCAGCTTGACCTATTACGAGCAGTACTTC. Its protein product is CASSLTYYEQYF.

The rearrangement joins TRBV5-1 to TRBJ2-7; 8 bases line up with TRBD2. With 4 bases clipped from V and 0 bases from J, the junction kept 9 bases outside the gene matches. The CDR3 length is 16 residues. The germline CDR1 and CDR2 sequences are SGHRS and YFSETQ. CDR3 DNA: TGCGCCAGCAGCGAACTACTAGCGGCGAGCTCCTACGAGCAGTACTTC. Amino acids: CASSELLAASSYEQYF.

This clone was found once. V usage is TRBV27 and J usage is TRBJ2-2, with 8 bases aligning to TRBD1. J gave up 2 bases and V 8 bases, and 13 bases lay outside the gene matches. Germline loops: CDR1 MNHEY, CDR2 SMNVEV (reference sequence). The length of the CDR3 is 17 residues. Here the CDR3 reads CASGSTDRALNTGELFF. CDR3 in DNA: TGTGCCAGCGGCAGCACGGACAGGGCTCTAAACACCGGGGAGCTGTTTTTT.

The V and J genes are TRBV28 and TRBJ2-4; 7 bases map to TRBD1. This CDR3 contains 16 residues. V was clipped by 5 bases and J by 0 bases; unmatched bases: 7. CDR1 is MDHEN and CDR2 is SYDVKM in the germline V gene. The CDR3 region has the DNA TGTGCCAGCAGTCCCCGGGACAGCGTAGCCAAAAACATTCAGTACTTC. The encoded protein is CASSPRDSVAKNIQYF.

This rearrangement joins TRBV27 to TRBJ2-7; 8 bases map to TRBD1. Germline lookup yields CDR1 MNHEY and CDR2 SMNVEV (reference sequence). The CDR3 has 15 residues. V lost 6 bases to trimming and J lost 2 bases; unmatched junction nucleotides: 9. This CDR3 reads CASSSTGGGAYEQYF. The DNA of the CDR3 is TGTGCCAGCAGCTCAACAGGGGGTGGGGCCTACGAGCAGTACTTC.

As to this clone: The same CDR3 is also encoded by other DNA sequences in this sample. The rearrangement links TRBV14 to TRBJ2-2, with 8 bases matching TRBD2. The germline CDR1 and CDR2 sequences are SGHDN and FVKESK. V dropped 0 bases and J dropped 3; count of bases not matched to a gene: 6. The CDR3 totals 17 residues. CDR3 in amino acids: CASSQDNSGAYTGELFF. The CDR3 nucleotides are TGTGCCAGCAGCCAAGATAATAGCGGGGCATACACCGGGGAGCTGTTTTTT.

The chain employs TRBV23-1 and TRBJ2-7; 11 bases line up with TRBD2. TRBV23-1 is an ORF, with its function uncertain. The ends lost 0 bases at V and 6 bases at J; junction bases unmatched: 7. This CDR3 comprises 16 residues. CDR3 loop: CASSQSRIAGGREQYF. CDR3 sequence (DNA): TGCGCCAGCAGTCAATCGAGAATAGCGGGAGGGCGCGAGCAGTACTTC.

In its sample, this clone was seen once. The V and J genes are TRBV27 and TRBJ2-1; the match to TRBD2 covers 13 bases. Germline V gives CDR1 MNHEY, CDR2 SMNVEV (reference sequence). The CDR3 runs 17 residues. V was clipped by 6 bases and J by 6 bases; unmatched bases: 11. CDR3 amino acids: CASREGLAGAKGNEQFF. The CDR3 nucleotides are TGTGCCAGCAGGGAAGGACTAGCGGGAGCGAAAGGCAATGAGCAGTTCTTC.

J is TRBJ2-2 and V is TRBV4-3; D unclear. CDR1 and CDR2 from the germline V gene are LGHNA and YSLEER. V was pared by 1 base and J by 6 bases, with 9 bases between. The CDR3 is 14 residues long. CDR3 region: CASSQGAIAGELFF. CDR3 nucleotide sequence: TGCGCCAGCAGCCAAGGGGCCATAGCCGGGGAGCTGTTTTTT.

J is TRBJ2-7 and V is TRBV2, with TRBD2 matching over 12 bases. Trimming took 3 bases from V and 6 from J; bases not matched to a gene: 3. The CDR3 spans 14 residues. Germline assignment: CDR1 SNHLY and CDR2 FYNNEI. As DNA, the CDR3 is TGTGCCAGCAGTGAGACTAGCGGGAGCCGCGAGCAGTACTTC. Protein: CASSETSGSREQYF.

The chain's CDR3 is CASQDFPGQGSFVGYTF. In nucleotides, the CDR3 is TGTGCCAGTCAAGACTTCCCGGGACAGGGATCGTTTGTGGGCTACACCTTC. V and J are TRBV25-1 and TRBJ1-2; TRBD1 aligns across 9 bases. The junction had 22 bases not matched to a gene; V was cut back by 9 bases and J by 8 bases. The CDR3 covers 17 residues. Germline values: CDR1 MGHDK, CDR2 SYGVNS.

V gene TRBV19 combines with J gene TRBJ2-6; D not resolved. The CDR3 spans 15 residues. Germline CDR1 LNHDA, CDR2 SQIVND (reference sequence). The V end was cut by 10 bases, the J end by 0 bases, with 13 bases between. Written as DNA, the CDR3 is TGTGCCACCCGGAGAAAGAACTCTGGGGCCAACGTCCTGACTTTC. Translated, it gives CATRRKNSGANVLTF.

The chain uses TRBV7-9 and TRBJ2-7; 10 positions agree with TRBD2. This CDR3 has 18 residues. Trimming at V came to 0 bases and at J to 2 bases, leaving 10 bases not matched to a gene. The germline CDR1 and CDR2 sequences are SEHNR and FQNEAQ (reference sequence). CDR3 sequence: CASSLAPGASGRTYEQYF. The CDR3 DNA follows: TGTGCCAGCAGCTTAGCCCCCGGTGCTAGCGGGAGAACCTACGAGCAGTACTTC.

The chain links TRBV27 to TRBJ1-4, with 7 positions matching TRBD1. V lost 3 bases and J lost 0; bases outside the gene matches: 4. The CDR3 spans 16 residues. The germline V gene encodes CDR1 MNHEY and CDR2 SMNVEV (reference sequence). In DNA form, the CDR3 reads TGTGCCAGCAGTTTTTACCAGGGGGCAACTAATGAAAAACTGTTTTTT. The encoded protein is CASSFYQGATNEKLFF.

The V call is TRBV29-1, the J call TRBJ2-5; D not resolved. This CDR3 spans 10 amino acids. The germline V and J ends were trimmed by 3 bases and 7 bases, with 6 bases remaining between them. Germline CDR1 is SQVTM and CDR2 is ANQGSEA. In DNA form, the CDR3 reads TGCAGCGTTGAGGGCGCGACCCAGTACTTC. Its translation is CSVEGATQYF.

The chain uses TRBV12-5 and TRBJ1-4; 7 nucleotides agree with TRBD1. CDR1 and CDR2 (germline): LGHNT, FRNRAP. The CDR3 contains 16 residues. Germline trimming cut 4 bases from V and 5 bases from J; bases unmatched to any gene: 10. CDR3 residues: CASGWGLDRDNEKLFF. The CDR3, as DNA: TGTGCTAGTGGTTGGGGTCTTGACAGGGACAATGAAAAACTGTTTTTT.

This chain connects TRBV9 to TRBJ1-1, with D possibly TRBD1 on 6 matching bases. Germline V gene lookup returns CDR1 SGDLS and CDR2 YYNGEE. This CDR3 is built from 14 residues. V dropped 6 bases and J dropped 0 bases, with 12 bases sitting between them. CDR3 coding DNA: TGTGCCAGCAAACCTGGACAGATGAACACTGAAGCTTTCTTT. Translating gives CASKPGQMNTEAFF.

The chain carries TRBV27 and TRBJ1-5, with D unclear. The CDR3 has 14 residues. Looked up from germline, CDR1 is MNHEY and CDR2 is SMNVEV (reference sequence). Trimming took off 8 bases at V and 0 bases at J, with 11 bases between the two ends. CDR3 DNA sequence: TGTGCCAGCGCCGGAGGATATAGCAATCAGCCCCAGCATTTT. Amino acids: CASAGGYSNQPQHF.

The gene calls are TRBV4-3 and TRBJ2-3, with 7 bases fitting TRBD2. CDR1 and CDR2 (germline): LGHNA, YSLEER. This CDR3 is built from 17 residues. Trimming cost V 2 bases and J 4 bases; bases outside gene matches: 12. In nucleotides, the CDR3 is TGCGCCAGCAGCCAACTAGCCGCGGGAGATAGCGCAGATACGCAGTATTTT. Its protein is CASSQLAAGDSADTQYF.